This T cell receptor beta chain was profiled in a study of blood T cell repertoires in COVID-19. In the study overall: From the United States, Italy and Spain came samples of acute and convalescent COVID-19. T cells, B-cell-depleted T cells, or PBMCs supplied cDNA or gDNA.

Germline lookup yields CDR1 MDHEN and CDR2 SYDVKM. V lost 7 bases, J lost 1 base, and 16 bases lay in between. The CDR3 loop spans 15 amino acids. In the authors' workflow: Nucleated cell counts were estimated from reference gene primer amplification. Clones were sequenced by immunoSEQ multiplex PCR, and TCRdb holds only the in-frame ones, with some missing. That table furnishes V, J and clone size, whereas the DNA furnished D and trimming. The sample records 200,000 to 250,000 clones, around 81% being singletons. The sample taken for sequencing was peripheral blood. The gene calls are TRBV28 and TRBJ1-1, with D possibly TRBD1 on 6 matching bases. This receptor was obtained from a woman aged 55-69 years with acute or convalescent COVID-19. CDR3 region: CASNSPGGANTEAFF. The CDR3 DNA reads TGTGCCAGCAACAGTCCGGGGGGCGCGAACACTGAAGCTTTCTTT. The full variable domain, in which reference TRBV28 and TRBJ1-1 provide the parts outside the CDR3, is DVKVTQSSRYLVKRTGEKVFLECVQDMDHENMFWYRQDPGLGLRLIYFSYDVKMKEKGDIPEGYSVSREKKERFSLILESASTNQTSMYLCASNSPGGANTEAFFGQGTRLTVV.